The clone carrying this T cell receptor (beta chain) occurred many times. TCRdb reprocessed the RACE reads via MiXCR and lists one record per CDR3 protein. The table shows 300,000 to 450,000 distinct CDR3 sequences, with 5% to 6.5% occurring only once. This record belongs to a study of human T cells and chemical hapten exposure. Time point noted: pre-sensitization, week 0. Treatment specified: therapeutic diphenylcyclopropenone sensitization with weekly scalp DPC. Unmatched junction bases numbered 1, after V lost 4 bases and J lost 10 bases. This CDR3 spans 12 amino acids. Germline V lookup: CDR1 LGHDT, CDR2 YNNKEL (reference sequence).

This receptor was obtained from a woman aged 50 to 60 with alopecia areata. Some clones in this sample may be carry-over from other donors' samples. The sample in question was whole blood, obtained in connection with sensitization to the hapten diphenylcyclopropenone (DPC). This sequence joins TRBV3-1 and TRBJ1-6; 7 nucleotides align to TRBD1. The CDR3 nucleotides read TGTGCCAGCAGCCCAGGGGGATCACCCCTCCACTTT. Residues: CASSPGGSPLHF. The whole variable domain, remainder taken from reference TRBV3-1 and TRBJ1-6, is DTAVSQTPKYLVTQMGNDKSIKCEQNLGHDTMYWYKQDSKKFLKIMFSYNNKELIINETVPNRFSPKSPDKAHLNLHINSLELGDSAVYFCASSPGGSPLHFGNGTRLTVT.